The source of this T cell receptor beta chain is a study of T cells in localized non-small cell lung cancer. TCRdb's table, derived via immunoSEQ multiplex PCR, lists solely in-frame clones and lacks some. The table records approximately 35,000 clones, 91% of them present only once. In the case of this clone: Its cognate antigen is unknown.

The length of the CDR3 is 13 residues. Germline V gene data show CDR1 as SGDLS and CDR2 as YYNGEE. V gave up 0 bases and J gave up 5 bases, with 5 bases separating them. Whole-study findings and limits: Elevated circulating T cell density in blood was associated with longer overall survival. Because only a single region of the tumor was sequenced, heterogeneity remains possible. Uninvolved adjacent lung showed peak T cell clonality, exceeding tumor. The study detected a median approximately 50 of the top 100 tumor clones in adjacent lung.

The V call is TRBV9, the J call TRBJ2-2; D not certain. This sample comprised PBMCs, obtained before any cancer treatment. The TCR originated in a man aged 35 to 69 with stage II lung adenocarcinoma. The CDR3 is CASSVAGTGELFF. CDR3 DNA sequence: TGTGCCAGCAGCGTAGCCGGGACCGGGGAGCTGTTTTTT.